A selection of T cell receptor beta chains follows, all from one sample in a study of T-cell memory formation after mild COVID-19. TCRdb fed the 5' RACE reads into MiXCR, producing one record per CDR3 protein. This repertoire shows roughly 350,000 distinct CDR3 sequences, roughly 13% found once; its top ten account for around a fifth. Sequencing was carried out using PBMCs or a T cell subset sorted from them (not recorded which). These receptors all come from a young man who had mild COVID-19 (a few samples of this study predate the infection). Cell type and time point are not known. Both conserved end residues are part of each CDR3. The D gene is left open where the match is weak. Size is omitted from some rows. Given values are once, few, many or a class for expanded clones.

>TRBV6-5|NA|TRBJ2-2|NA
CASKRLANTGELFF
TGTGCCAGCAAGCGACTCGCGAACACCGGGGAGCTGTTTTTT
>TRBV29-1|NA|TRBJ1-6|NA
CSVGDRGSPLHF
TGCAGCGTCGGAGACAGAGGCTCACCCCTCCACTTT
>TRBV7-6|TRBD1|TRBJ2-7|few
CASSHTGVEQYF
TGTGCCAGCAGCCATACAGGGGTCGAGCAGTACTTC
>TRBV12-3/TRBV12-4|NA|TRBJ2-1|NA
CASSLSDAYNEQFF
TGTGCCAGCAGTTTAAGTGACGCCTACAATGAGCAGTTCTTC
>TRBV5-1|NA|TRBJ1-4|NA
CASSLGNIEKLFF
TGCGCCAGCAGCTTAGGGAACATTGAAAAACTGTTTTTT
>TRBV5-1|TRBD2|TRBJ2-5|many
CASSLQLAAPQETQYF
TGCGCCAGCAGCTTACAACTAGCGGCCCCACAAGAGACCCAGTACTTC
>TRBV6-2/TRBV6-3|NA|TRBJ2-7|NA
CASSERFWFSYEQYF
TGTGCCAGCAGTGAACGATTCTGGTTTTCCTACGAGCAGTACTTC
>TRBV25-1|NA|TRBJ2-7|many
CASSPSGEVGEQYF
TGTGCCAGCAGTCCCTCCGGGGAGGTGGGTGAGCAGTACTTC
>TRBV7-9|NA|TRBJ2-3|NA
CASSSRVRGARDTQYF
TGTGCCAGCAGCTCACGAGTAAGAGGGGCTCGGGATACGCAGTATTTT
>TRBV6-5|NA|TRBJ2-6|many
CASSSPGGGGFGANVLTF
TGTGCCAGCAGTTCCCCCGGCGGAGGGGGGTTTGGGGCCAACGTCCTGACTTTC
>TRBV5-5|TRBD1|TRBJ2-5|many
CASSSGTGGRETQYF
TGTGCCAGCAGCTCCGGGACAGGGGGCCGAGAGACCCAGTACTTC
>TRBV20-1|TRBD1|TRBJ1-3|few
CSVRQGAGNTIYF
TGCAGTGTGAGACAGGGAGCTGGAAACACCATATATTTT
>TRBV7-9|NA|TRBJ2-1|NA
CAGDNEQFF
TGTGCCGGGGACAATGAGCAGTTCTTC
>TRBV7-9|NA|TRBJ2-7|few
CASSVDYEQYF
TGTGCCAGCAGCGTGGACTACGAGCAGTACTTC
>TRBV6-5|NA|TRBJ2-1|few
CASSPFRESYNEQFF
TGTGCCAGCAGTCCATTTCGGGAGTCCTACAATGAGCAGTTCTTC
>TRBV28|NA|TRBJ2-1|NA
CASSPSSADEYNEQFF
TGTGCCAGCAGTCCCTCGTCAGCAGATGAATACAATGAGCAGTTCTTC
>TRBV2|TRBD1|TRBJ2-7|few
CASVPTGYVSYEQYF
TGTGCCAGCGTGCCGACAGGGTATGTGTCCTACGAGCAGTACTTC
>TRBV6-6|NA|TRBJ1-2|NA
CASTPGGDTIYGYTF
TGTGCCAGCACCCCCGGGGGGGACACCATCTATGGCTACACCTTC
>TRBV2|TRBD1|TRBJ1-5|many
CASRTGGNQPQHF
TGTGCCAGCAGGACAGGGGGCAATCAGCCCCAGCATTTT
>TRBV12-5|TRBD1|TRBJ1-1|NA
CASGLGQGAAFF
TGTGCTAGTGGTTTGGGACAGGGGGCAGCTTTCTTT
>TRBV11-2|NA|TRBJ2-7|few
CASSLAYASSYEQYF
TGTGCCAGCAGCTTAGCTTACGCCAGCTCCTACGAGCAGTACTTC
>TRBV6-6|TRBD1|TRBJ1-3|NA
CASGQGGRTIYF
TGTGCCAGTGGACAGGGAGGACGGACCATATATTTT
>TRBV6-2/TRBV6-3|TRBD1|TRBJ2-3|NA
CASSYPGTGGGDTQYF
TGTGCCAGCAGTTACCCCGGGACAGGGGGTGGAGATACGCAGTATTTT
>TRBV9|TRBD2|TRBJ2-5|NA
CASSRSTSGGQETQYF
TGTGCCAGCAGCAGGTCGACTAGCGGGGGCCAAGAGACCCAGTACTTC
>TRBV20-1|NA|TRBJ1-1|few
CSAPTAAGADTEAFF
TGCAGTGCTCCCACCGCCGCGGGGGCGGACACTGAAGCTTTCTTT
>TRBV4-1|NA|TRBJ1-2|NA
CASSQQRSSDLSGYTF
TGCGCCAGCAGCCAACAGCGCAGCTCCGACCTGTCCGGCTACACCTTC
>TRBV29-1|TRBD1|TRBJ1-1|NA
CSVVTGGTEAFF
TGCAGCGTTGTGACAGGGGGCACTGAAGCTTTCTTT